The next 8 T cell receptor beta chains were all read from a single sample in a study of T cells in Graves' hyperthyroidism and ophthalmopathy. RNA transcripts yielded amplified TCR beta CDR3 regions. First-round RT-PCR with HTBI primers amplified the TCR CDR3 region. MiXCR, applied by TCRdb to the multiplex PCR reads, yields one record per CDR3 protein. The table includes nearly 600,000 distinct CDR3 sequences, 14% detected once. Sequencing was carried out using blood. These receptor sequences come from a woman under 40 with Graves' hyperthyroidism that later progressed to Graves' ophthalmopathy.

This clonotype turned up a few times. The chain joins TRBV4-2 to TRBJ1-5; D not resolved. Trimming took 0 bases from V and 5 from J, leaving 11 bases between them. Germline V gives CDR1 LGHNA, CDR2 YNFKEQ. The CDR3 contains 15 residues. In nucleotides, the CDR3 is TGTGCCAGCAGCCAAGATGGCACAGTGGATCAGCCCCAGCATTTT. This gives the protein CASSQDGTVDQPQHF.

This clonotype was seen repeatedly, ten times or more. The CDR3 nucleotides are TGTGCCAGCAGCGCCTGGGGGGAGGGAGTGAACACTGAAGCTTTCTTT. It encodes CASSAWGEGVNTEAFF. This chain joins TRBV9 and TRBJ1-1, with D perhaps TRBD1 (5 bases). This CDR3 comprises 16 residues. V lost 3 bases, J lost 0 bases, and 15 bases lay in between. Germline CDR1 SGDLS, CDR2 YYNGEE.

This clonotype was counted at least ten times. The rearrangement joins TRBV6-2 or TRBV6-3 to TRBJ1-3, with D uncertain. Per germline, CDR1 MNHEY and CDR2 SVGEGT. CDR3 length: 15 amino acids. Trimming shortened V by 5 bases and J by 0 bases, and 11 bases separated the two germline ends. The CDR3 spells CASSPLGPSGNTIYF. The DNA for the CDR3 is TGTGCCAGCAGTCCACTAGGCCCCTCTGGAAACACCATATATTTT.

As for this clonotype: Given a much more abundant clone one base away, this may be a read error. In nucleotides, the CDR3 is TGTGCCGGCAGTAACTCCGAGGACAGGGAGTTCGGCTACACCTTC. This gives the protein CAGSNSEDREFGYTF. The V call is TRBV12-3 or TRBV12-4, the J call TRBJ1-2; 8 positions agree with TRBD1. The CDR3 covers 15 residues.

This clonotype has a count of ten or more. This chain connects TRBV12-3 or TRBV12-4 to TRBJ2-1, with 8 bases identical to TRBD1. The CDR3 loop spans 15 amino acids. V gave up 5 bases and J gave up 8 bases; unmatched junction bases: 11. The CDR3: CASSPGGARGDEQFF. DNA of the CDR3: TGTGCCAGCAGTCCAGGGGGCGCCCGTGGCGATGAGCAGTTCTTC.

This clonotype was found once. V and J are TRBV11-2 and TRBJ2-1, with 11 bases identical to TRBD2. Per the germline V gene, CDR1 is SGHAT and CDR2 is FQNNGV. J gave up 4 bases and V 5 bases, and 7 bases lay outside the gene matches. This CDR3 contains 16 residues. CDR3 sequence reads: CASSPPSGGSYNEQFF. The CDR3 region has the DNA TGTGCCAGCAGCCCTCCTAGCGGGGGGTCTTACAATGAGCAGTTCTTC. Combining the CDR3 with reference TRBV11-2 and TRBJ2-1 gives the whole variable domain EAGVAQSPRYKIIEKRQSVAFWCNPISGHATLYWYQQILGQGPKLLIQFQNNGVVDDSQLPKDRFSAERLKGVDSTLKIQPAKLEDSAVYLCASSPPSGGSYNEQFFGPGTRLTVL.

This clonotype appeared many times. The chain links TRBV6-1 to TRBJ1-4; 7 nucleotides match TRBD1. The CDR3 length is 16 residues. Germline trimming cut 4 bases from V and 5 bases from J; bases unmatched to any gene: 10. Germline V gene sequence: CDR1 MNHNS, CDR2 SASEGT. The CDR3 spells CASSGGWTGPNEKLFF. Here the CDR3 DNA reads TGTGCCAGCAGTGGGGGGTGGACAGGACCGAATGAAAAACTGTTTTTT.

This clonotype was picked up many times. The J gene is TRBJ2-1, the V gene TRBV12-3 or TRBV12-4; 7 bases map to TRBD2. The V and J ends lost 3 bases and 5 bases, in that order; junction bases with no gene match: 10. CDR3 length equals 16 residues. The CDR3 region is CASSFLGRALDNEQFF. In DNA form, the CDR3 reads TGTGCCAGCAGTTTTCTAGGGAGGGCCCTCGACAATGAGCAGTTCTTC.